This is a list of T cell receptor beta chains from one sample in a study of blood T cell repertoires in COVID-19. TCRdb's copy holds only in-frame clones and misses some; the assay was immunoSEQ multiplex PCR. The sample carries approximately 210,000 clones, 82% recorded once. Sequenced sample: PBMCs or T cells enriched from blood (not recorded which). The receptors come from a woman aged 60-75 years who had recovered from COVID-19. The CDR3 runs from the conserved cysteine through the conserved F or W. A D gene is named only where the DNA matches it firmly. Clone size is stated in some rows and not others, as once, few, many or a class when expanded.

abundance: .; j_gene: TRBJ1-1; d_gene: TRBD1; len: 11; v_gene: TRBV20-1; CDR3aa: CRADRGVQAFF; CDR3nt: TGCAGAGCCGACAGGGGGGTCCAAGCTTTCTTT
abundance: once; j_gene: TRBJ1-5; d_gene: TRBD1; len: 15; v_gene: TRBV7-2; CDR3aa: CASSLRTGGNQPQHF; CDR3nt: TGTGCCAGCAGCTTAAGGACAGGGGGCAATCAGCCCCAGCATTTT
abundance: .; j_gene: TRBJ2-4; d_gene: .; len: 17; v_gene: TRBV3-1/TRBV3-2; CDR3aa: CASSQGAGGLAKNIQYF; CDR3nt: TGTGCCAGCAGCCAAGGTGCTGGCGGGTTAGCCAAAAACATTCAGTACTTC
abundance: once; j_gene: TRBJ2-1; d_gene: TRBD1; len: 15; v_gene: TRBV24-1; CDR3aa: CATSGPGQGSNEQFF; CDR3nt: TGTGCCACCAGTGGACCGGGACAGGGGAGTAATGAGCAGTTCTTC
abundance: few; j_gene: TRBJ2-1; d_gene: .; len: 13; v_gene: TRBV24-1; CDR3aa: CATSDFEGYEQFF; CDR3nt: TGTGCCACCAGTGATTTCGAGGGTTATGAGCAGTTCTTC
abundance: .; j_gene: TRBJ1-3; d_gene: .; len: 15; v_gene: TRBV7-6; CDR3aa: CASSLGSGPGNTIYF; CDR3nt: TGTGCCAGCAGCTTAGGCTCAGGGCCCGGAAACACCATATATTTT
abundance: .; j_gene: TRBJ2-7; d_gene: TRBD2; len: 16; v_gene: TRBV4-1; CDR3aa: CASSQKMGGGPYEQYF; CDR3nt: TGCGCCAGCAGCCAAAAAATGGGCGGGGGTCCGTACGAGCAGTACTTC
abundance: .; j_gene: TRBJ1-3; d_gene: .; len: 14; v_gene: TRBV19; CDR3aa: CATYDDRSGNTIYF; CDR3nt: TGTGCCACCTACGACGACAGGTCTGGAAACACCATATATTTT
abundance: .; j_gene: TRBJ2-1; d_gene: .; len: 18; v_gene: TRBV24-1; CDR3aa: CATSEFREKMSSYNEQFF; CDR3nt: TGTGCCACCAGTGAATTCCGGGAGAAAATGAGCTCCTACAATGAGCAGTTCTTC
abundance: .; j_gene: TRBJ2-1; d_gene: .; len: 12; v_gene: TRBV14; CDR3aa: CASRRQGNEQFF; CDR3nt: TGTGCCAGCAGACGTCAGGGGAATGAGCAGTTCTTC
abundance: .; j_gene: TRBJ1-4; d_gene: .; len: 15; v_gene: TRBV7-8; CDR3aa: CASSLARGYNEKLFF; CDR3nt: TGTGCCAGCAGCTTAGCCCGGGGTTATAATGAAAAACTGTTTTTT
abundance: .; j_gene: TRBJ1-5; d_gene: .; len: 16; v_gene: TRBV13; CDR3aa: CASSITLVSTNQPQHF; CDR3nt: TGTGCCAGCAGCATCACTCTAGTTTCGACTAATCAGCCCCAGCATTTT
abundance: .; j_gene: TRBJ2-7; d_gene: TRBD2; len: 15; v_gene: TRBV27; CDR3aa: CASRTLAGEAYEQYF; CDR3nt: TGTGCCAGCAGAACACTAGCGGGAGAGGCTTACGAGCAGTACTTC
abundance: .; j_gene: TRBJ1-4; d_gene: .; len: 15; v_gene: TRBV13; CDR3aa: CASSRSDRPNEKLFF; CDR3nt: TGTGCCAGCAGCCGATCCGACAGACCTAATGAAAAACTGTTTTTT
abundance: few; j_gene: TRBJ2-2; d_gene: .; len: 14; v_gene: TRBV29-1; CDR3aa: CSVDDPGGPGELFF; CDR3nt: TGCAGCGTTGATGATCCTGGGGGCCCCGGGGAGCTGTTTTTT
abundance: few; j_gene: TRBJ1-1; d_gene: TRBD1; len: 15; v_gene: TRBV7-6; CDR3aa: CASSLSGQGNTEAFF; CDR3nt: TGTGCCAGCAGCCTCTCCGGACAGGGGAACACTGAAGCTTTCTTT
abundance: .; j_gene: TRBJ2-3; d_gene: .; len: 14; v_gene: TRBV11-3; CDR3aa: CASSRSGAEDTQYF; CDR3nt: TGTGCCAGCAGCCGTTCAGGGGCCGAAGATACGCAGTATTTT
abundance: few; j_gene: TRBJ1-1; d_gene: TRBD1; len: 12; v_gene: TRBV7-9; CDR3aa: CASSFSTGGAFF; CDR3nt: TGTGCCAGCAGCTTTTCAACAGGGGGAGCTTTCTTT
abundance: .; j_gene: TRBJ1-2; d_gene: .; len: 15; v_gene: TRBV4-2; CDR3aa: CASSHTGNRDYGYTF; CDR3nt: TGTGCCAGCAGCCACACAGGGAATCGGGACTATGGCTACACCTTC
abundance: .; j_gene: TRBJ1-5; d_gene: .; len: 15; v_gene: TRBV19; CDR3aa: CASSIGVYSNQPQHF; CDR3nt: TGTGCCAGTAGTATAGGAGTCTATAGCAATCAGCCCCAGCATTTT
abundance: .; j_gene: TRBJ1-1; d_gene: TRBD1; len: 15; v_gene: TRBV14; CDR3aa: CASSPPGQLNTEAFF; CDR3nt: TGTGCCAGCAGCCCCCCGGGACAGCTCAACACTGAAGCTTTCTTT
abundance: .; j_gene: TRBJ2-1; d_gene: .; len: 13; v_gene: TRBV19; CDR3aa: CASTSGAYNEQFF; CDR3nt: TGTGCCAGTACATCCGGGGCCTACAATGAGCAGTTCTTC
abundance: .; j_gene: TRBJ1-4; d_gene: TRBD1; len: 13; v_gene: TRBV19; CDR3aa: CASRPQGGEKLFF; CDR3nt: TGTGCCAGTAGGCCACAGGGGGGTGAAAAACTGTTTTTT
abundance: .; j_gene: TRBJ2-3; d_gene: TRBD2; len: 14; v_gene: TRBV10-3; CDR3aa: CAISSGGAADTQYF; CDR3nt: TGTGCCATCTCTAGCGGCGGGGCGGCAGATACGCAGTATTTT
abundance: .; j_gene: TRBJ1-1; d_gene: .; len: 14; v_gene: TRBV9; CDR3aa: CASSFGHSGGEAFF; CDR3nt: TGTGCCAGCAGCTTTGGGCACTCCGGGGGTGAAGCTTTCTTT
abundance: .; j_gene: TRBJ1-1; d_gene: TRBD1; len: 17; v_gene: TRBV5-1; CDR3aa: CASSLDGQGATNTEAFF; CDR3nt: TGCGCCAGCAGCTTGGACGGACAGGGGGCGACGAACACTGAAGCTTTCTTT
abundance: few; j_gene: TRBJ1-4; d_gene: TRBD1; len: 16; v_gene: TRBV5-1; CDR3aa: CANPGQGREVGEKLFF; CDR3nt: TGCGCCAATCCGGGACAGGGCAGGGAGGTGGGAGAAAAACTGTTTTTT
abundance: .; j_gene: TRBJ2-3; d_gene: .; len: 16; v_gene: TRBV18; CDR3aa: CASSPGRGYGTDTQYF; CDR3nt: TGTGCCAGCTCACCAGGTAGAGGGTATGGCACAGATACGCAGTATTTT
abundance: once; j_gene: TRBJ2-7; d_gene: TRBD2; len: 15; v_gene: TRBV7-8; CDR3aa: CASSLVLAEHYEQYF; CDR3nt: TGTGCCAGCAGCTTAGTACTAGCGGAACACTACGAGCAGTACTTC
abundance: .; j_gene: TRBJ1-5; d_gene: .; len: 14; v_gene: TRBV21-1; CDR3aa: CASSKRTGDQPQHF; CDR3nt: TGTGCCAGCAGCAAGAGGACAGGTGATCAGCCCCAGCATTTT
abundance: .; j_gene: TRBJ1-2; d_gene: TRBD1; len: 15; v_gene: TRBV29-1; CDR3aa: CSVEDRTGTGDGYTF; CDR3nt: TGCAGCGTTGAAGATCGGACCGGGACAGGGGATGGCTACACCTTC
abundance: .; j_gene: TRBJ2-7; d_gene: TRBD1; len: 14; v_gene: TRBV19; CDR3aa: CASARQGASYEQYF; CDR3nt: TGTGCCAGTGCTAGACAGGGGGCATCCTACGAGCAGTACTTC
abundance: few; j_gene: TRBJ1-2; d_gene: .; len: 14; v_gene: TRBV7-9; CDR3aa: CASSTQQVPYGYTF; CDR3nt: TGTGCCAGCAGCACACAACAGGTGCCCTATGGCTACACCTTC
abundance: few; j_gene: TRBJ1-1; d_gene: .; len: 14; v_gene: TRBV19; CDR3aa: CASSPEAGYTEAFF; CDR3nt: TGTGCCAGTAGTCCCGAAGCGGGGTACACTGAAGCTTTCTTT
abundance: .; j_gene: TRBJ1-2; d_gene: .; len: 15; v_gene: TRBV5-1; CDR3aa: CASSSAPTENYGYTF; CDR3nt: TGCGCCAGCAGCTCCGCCCCGACAGAGAACTATGGCTACACCTTC
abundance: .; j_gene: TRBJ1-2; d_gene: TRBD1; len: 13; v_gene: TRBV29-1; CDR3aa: CSVGKDRNYGYTF; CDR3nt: TGCAGCGTTGGTAAGGACAGGAACTATGGCTACACCTTC
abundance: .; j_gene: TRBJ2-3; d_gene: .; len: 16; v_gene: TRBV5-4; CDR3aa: CASSLVSGSYTDTQYF; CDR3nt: TGTGCCAGCAGCTTGGTTTCGGGGTCTTACACAGATACGCAGTATTTT
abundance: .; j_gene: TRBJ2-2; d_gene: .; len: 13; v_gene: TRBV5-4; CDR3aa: CASSAGITGELFF; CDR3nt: TGTGCCAGCAGCGCAGGGATCACCGGGGAGCTGTTTTTT
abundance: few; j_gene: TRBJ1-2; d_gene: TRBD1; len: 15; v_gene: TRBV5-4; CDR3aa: CASSLEFQGVDGYTF; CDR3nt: TGTGCCAGCAGCTTGGAATTTCAGGGGGTGGATGGCTACACCTTC
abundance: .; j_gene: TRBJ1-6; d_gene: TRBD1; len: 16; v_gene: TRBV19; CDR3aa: CASRRQGGQADSPLHF; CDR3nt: TGTGCCAGTAGGCGACAGGGAGGCCAGGCGGATTCACCCCTCCACTTT
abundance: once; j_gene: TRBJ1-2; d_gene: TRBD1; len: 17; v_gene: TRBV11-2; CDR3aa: CASSHFRGNQANYGYTF; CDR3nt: TGTGCCAGCAGCCATTTCAGGGGGAATCAAGCTAACTATGGCTACACCTTC
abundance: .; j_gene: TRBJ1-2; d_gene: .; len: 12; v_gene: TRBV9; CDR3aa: CASHRQIYGYTF; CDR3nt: TGTGCCAGCCACAGACAGATCTATGGCTACACCTTC
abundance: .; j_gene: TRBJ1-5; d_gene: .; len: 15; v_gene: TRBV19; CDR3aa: CASSPDRGSDQPQHF; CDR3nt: TGTGCCAGTAGCCCCGATAGGGGCTCGGATCAGCCCCAGCATTTT
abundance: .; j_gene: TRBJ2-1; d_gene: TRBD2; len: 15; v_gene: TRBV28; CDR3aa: CASSLTSGPYNEQFF; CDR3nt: TGTGCCAGCAGTTTAACTAGCGGGCCTTACAATGAGCAGTTCTTC
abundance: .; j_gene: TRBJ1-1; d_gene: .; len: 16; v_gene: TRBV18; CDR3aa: CASSPPLGVGYTEAFF; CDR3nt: TGTGCCAGCTCACCACCGTTAGGGGTCGGGTACACTGAAGCTTTCTTT
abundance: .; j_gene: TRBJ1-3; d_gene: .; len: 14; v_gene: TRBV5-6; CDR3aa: CASSFQDYGNTIYF; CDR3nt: TGTGCCAGCAGCTTTCAGGACTACGGAAACACCATATATTTT
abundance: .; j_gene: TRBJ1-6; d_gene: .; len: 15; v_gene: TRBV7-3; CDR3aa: CASSVDPQGDSPLHF; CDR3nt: TGTGCCAGCAGCGTAGACCCCCAGGGCGATTCACCCCTCCACTTT
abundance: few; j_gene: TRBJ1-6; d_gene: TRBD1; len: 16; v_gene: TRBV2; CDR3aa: CASSGQGSSYNSPLHF; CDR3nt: TGTGCCAGCAGCGGACAGGGGAGCTCCTATAATTCACCCCTCCACTTT
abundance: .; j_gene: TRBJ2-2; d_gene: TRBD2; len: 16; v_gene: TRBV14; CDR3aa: CASRKSGEGFTGELFF; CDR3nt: TGTGCCAGCCGTAAGTCTGGGGAGGGTTTCACCGGGGAGCTGTTTTTT
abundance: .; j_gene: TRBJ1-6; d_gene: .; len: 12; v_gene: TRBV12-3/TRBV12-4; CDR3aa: CASSREGSPLHF; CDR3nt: TGTGCCAGCAGCCGGGAAGGCTCACCCCTCCACTTT
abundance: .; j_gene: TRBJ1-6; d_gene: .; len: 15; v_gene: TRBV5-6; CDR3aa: CASSLQVSYNSPLHF; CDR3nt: TGTGCCAGCAGCTTACAGGTCTCCTATAATTCACCCCTCCACTTT